The 17 T cell receptor beta chains below were found in one sample sequenced in a study of regulatory T cells in long-lasting Graves disease. Time point defined: newly diagnosed GD, antithyroid drugs for less than 3 months. PBMC-derived RNA was used for the TCR library. HTBI primers from iRepertoire and Arm-PCR of CDR3 regions yielded the TCR beta libraries. TCRdb processed the multiplex PCR reads anew with MiXCR; each CDR3 protein has one entry. The table includes about 540,000 distinct CDR3 sequences, approximately 13% detected once. These records were also assigned to another study, of T cells in Graves' hyperthyroidism and ophthalmopathy.

This specimen consisted of peripheral blood mononuclear cells (PBMCs), obtained at new diagnosis, from a patient treated with antithyroid drugs. The receptors come from a man in his thirties or forties with Graves disease.

This rearrangement joins TRBV2 to TRBJ1-3; 7 positions agree with TRBD1. This CDR3 region has 16 residues. Germline V gene lookup returns CDR1 SNHLY and CDR2 FYNNEI. The V and J ends lost 7 bases and 3 bases, in that order; junction bases with no gene match: 12. CDR3 in amino acids: CASTLQGVDNGNTIYF. The DNA of the CDR3 is TGTGCCAGCACTCTCCAGGGGGTAGATAATGGAAACACCATATATTTT.

The chain uses TRBV27 and TRBJ2-7, with 8 bases fitting TRBD1. The V gene end was trimmed by 5 bases and the J gene end by 3 bases; junction bases not matched to a gene: 9. The CDR3 sequence is 15 residues long. Per the germline V gene, CDR1 is MNHEY and CDR2 is SMNVEV (reference sequence). The DNA for the CDR3 is TGTGCCAGCAGTCAATATCCCGGGACAGGCTACGAGCAGTACTTC. Protein: CASSQYPGTGYEQYF.

This clonotype was seen many times. V and J are TRBV7-9 and TRBJ2-3; D is uncertain. Germline values: CDR1 SEHNR, CDR2 FQNEAQ (reference sequence). This CDR3 spans 15 amino acids. V lost 0 bases to trimming and J lost 6 bases, with 13 bases between them. Here the CDR3 DNA reads TGTGCCAGCAGCTTAGCGCGGCGATTTGTGGATACGCAGTATTTT. Translating gives CASSLARRFVDTQYF.

This rearrangement joins TRBV5-6 to TRBJ2-1; D is perhaps TRBD1 (5 bases). The CDR3 is 12 residues long. The germline V gene has CDR1 SGHDT and CDR2 YYEEEE. V was trimmed by 4 bases and J by 9 bases, leaving 11 bases between them. The CDR3 protein is CASSRSGFEQFF. The CDR3 DNA reads TGTGCCAGCAGCCGTTCAGGGTTTGAGCAGTTCTTC.

The table lists this clonotype with many counts. V gene TRBV28 combines with J gene TRBJ2-1, with a possible D match to TRBD2 (6 bases). The CDR3 contains 13 residues. Per the germline V gene, CDR1 is MDHEN and CDR2 is SYDVKM. The V and J ends lost 2 bases and 10 bases respectively, with 12 bases between them. The CDR3 coding sequence is TGTGCCAGCAGTTTAGGACGGCGGGACGAGCAGTTCTTC. Translation: CASSLGRRDEQFF.

The sample holds a few counts of this clonotype. CDR3 amino acids: CSAETRRLYTEAFF. CDR3 sequence (DNA): TGCAGTGCTGAGACCAGGAGGCTTTACACTGAAGCTTTCTTT. The chain uses TRBV20-1 and TRBJ1-1; D not resolved. The V end was cut by 5 bases, the J end by 3 bases, with 16 bases between. Germline lookup yields CDR1 DFQATT and CDR2 SNEGSKA (reference sequence). The CDR3 extends over 14 amino acids.

This clonotype has ten or more counts. The V gene is TRBV5-1, the J gene TRBJ2-1; TRBD1 matches at 11 bases. Germline assignment: CDR1 SGHRS and CDR2 YFSETQ. The CDR3 runs to 16 residues. J lost 4 bases, V lost 4 bases, and 7 bases had no gene match. CDR3 coding DNA: TGCGCCAGCAGCATGGGTGGACAGGGGGCGTACAATGAGCAGTTCTTC. This codes for CASSMGGQGAYNEQFF.

V usage is TRBV5-1 and J usage is TRBJ2-3; 8 bases fit TRBD2. The CDR3 sequence is 17 residues long. V gave up 0 bases and J gave up 2 bases; unmatched junction bases: 8. Germline CDR1 is SGHRS and CDR2 is YFSETQ. The CDR3 coding sequence is TGCGCCAGCAGCTTGGCCAAAGGGACTAGGGCCACAGATACGCAGTATTTT. Translating gives CASSLAKGTRATDTQYF.

This chain connects TRBV5-4 to TRBJ2-7, with TRBD2 identical over 7 bases. V was pared by 3 bases and J by 2 bases, with 11 bases of the junction left unmatched. CDR1 and CDR2 (germline): SGHNT, YYREEE (reference sequence). The CDR3 covers 16 residues. The CDR3 DNA reads as TGTGCCAGCAGCTCCTTAGCGGGTGGGATTACCTACGAGCAGTACTTC. This gives the protein CASSSLAGGITYEQYF.

The rearrangement links TRBV5-1 to TRBJ1-6; D unclear. CDR1 is SGHRS and CDR2 is YFSETQ in the germline V gene. Trimming removed 0 bases at V and 7 bases at J, with 11 bases between. The CDR3 extends over 15 amino acids. CDR3: CASSLETDHNSPLHF. In nucleotides, the CDR3 is TGCGCCAGCAGCTTGGAAACGGATCACAATTCACCCCTCCACTTT.

About this clonotype: As the CDR3 is not closed by the conserved phenylalanine or tryptophan, this likely results from a read error. The chain has TRBV20-1 and TRBJ2-5; possibly TRBD2 for D (6 bases). The CDR3 totals 14 residues. V was trimmed by 5 bases and J by 5 bases, leaving 18 bases between them. CDR1 DFQATT and CDR2 SNEGSKA come from the germline V gene (reference sequence). The CDR3 loop is CSAPQREATETQYL. The CDR3, as DNA: TGCAGTGCTCCTCAAAGGGAGGCGACGGAGACCCAGTACCTC.

This clonotype was counted at least ten times. The V gene is TRBV20-1, the J gene TRBJ2-1; 9 bases are a match to TRBD2. Germline CDR1 DFQATT, CDR2 SNEGSKA (reference sequence). The V gene end was trimmed by 5 bases and the J gene end by 5 bases; junction bases not matched to a gene: 16. This CDR3 is built from 17 residues. DNA of the CDR3: TGCAGTGCTGAAGAAATGCTCGGGACTAGCCTAAACAATGAGCAGTTCTTC. Translation gives CSAEEMLGTSLNNEQFF.

This clonotype was seen many times. V is TRBV7-9 and J is TRBJ2-5; 7 positions match TRBD2. The germline V gene encodes CDR1 SEHNR and CDR2 FQNEAQ (reference sequence). CDR3 length: 15 amino acids. With 2 bases clipped from V and 8 bases from J, the junction kept 11 bases outside the gene matches. The CDR3 bases are TGTGCCAGCAGCTTATTCCCAGCGGGGCAATTAACCCAGTACTTC. It yields the protein CASSLFPAGQLTQYF.

The chain combines TRBV9 with TRBJ1-2; TRBD1 aligns across 12 bases. Germline V lookup: CDR1 SGDLS, CDR2 YYNGEE. J lost 8 bases, V lost 3 bases, and 5 bases had no gene match. This CDR3 region has 14 residues. This chain's CDR3 is CASSAGTGGRGYTF. The DNA for the CDR3 is TGTGCCAGCAGCGCGGGGACAGGGGGCAGGGGCTACACCTTC.

The table lists this clonotype with a few counts. The chain recombines TRBV12-3 or TRBV12-4 with TRBJ1-4; weak D call: TRBD1 (6 bases). Trimming pared 3 bases from V and 8 bases from J, leaving 13 bases between. The CDR3 consists of 14 residues. The CDR3 DNA reads as TGTGCCAGCAGTTTGGGAGGGGGAATGGAAAAACTGTTTTTT. Translated, it gives CASSLGGGMEKLFF.

This chain links TRBV18 with TRBJ2-2, with D perhaps TRBD1 (5 bases). Trimming pared 2 bases from V and 5 bases from J, leaving 18 bases between. The CDR3 is 17 residues long. Looked up from germline, CDR1 is KGHSH and CDR2 is LQKENI. The CDR3 is CASSPTHPGISTGELFF. The CDR3 nucleotides are TGTGCCAGCTCACCAACCCACCCAGGGATCTCTACCGGGGAGCTGTTTTTT.

Many counts were recorded for this clonotype. The chain has TRBV12-3 or TRBV12-4 and TRBJ1-2, with unresolved D. Trimming cost V 7 bases and J 0 bases, with 18 bases left between them. The CDR3 totals 16 residues. CDR3 coding DNA: TGTGCCAGCATCCGGGGAGGGTCGACCCCTAACTATGGCTACACCTTC. Its translation: CASIRGGSTPNYGYTF.